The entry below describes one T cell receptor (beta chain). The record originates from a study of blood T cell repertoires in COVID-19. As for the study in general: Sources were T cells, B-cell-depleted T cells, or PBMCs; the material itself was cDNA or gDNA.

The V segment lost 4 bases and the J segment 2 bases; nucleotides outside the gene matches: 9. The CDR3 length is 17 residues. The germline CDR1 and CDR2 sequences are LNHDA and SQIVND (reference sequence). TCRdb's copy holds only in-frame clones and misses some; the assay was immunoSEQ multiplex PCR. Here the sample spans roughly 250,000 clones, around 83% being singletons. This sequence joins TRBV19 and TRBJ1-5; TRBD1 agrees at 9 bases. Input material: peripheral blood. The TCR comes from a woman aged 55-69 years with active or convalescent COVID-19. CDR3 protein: CASSTRGQGIGNQPQHF. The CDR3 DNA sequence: TGTGCCAGTAGTACCCGGGGACAGGGAATAGGCAATCAGCCCCAGCATTTT.